These 30 T cell receptor beta chains originate from one sample sequenced in a study of response to subunit inactivated influenza vaccine. TCRdb called the RT-PCR reads again in MiXCR, with one record for every CDR3 protein. Of around 500,000 distinct CDR3 sequences listed, around 9.9% are singletons. The material sequenced was PBMCs from blood, taken roughly 48 days after vaccination. Source of these receptors: a man in his forties or fifties who received an inactivated influenza vaccine.

This clonotype was recorded at least ten times. The chain uses TRBV10-3 and TRBJ1-5; D gene uncertain. Trimming shortened V by 4 bases and J by 3 bases, and 7 bases separated the two germline ends. The CDR3 spans 13 residues. From germline, CDR1 is ENHRY and CDR2 SYGVKD. CDR3 nucleotides: TGTGCCATCAGTGCCACAGTCAATCAGCCCCAGCATTTT. Its translation is CAISATVNQPQHF.

This chain links TRBV28 with TRBJ2-5; 9 positions match TRBD1. V shed 4 bases and J 4 bases; nucleotides not matched to a gene: 7. This CDR3 has 15 residues. Germline V gives CDR1 MDHEN, CDR2 SYDVKM. The CDR3 DNA is TGTGCCAGCAGTTCCTCGGGACAGGGAGGAGAGACCCAGTACTTC. Encoded protein: CASSSSGQGGETQYF.

A few counts support this clonotype. The V and J genes are TRBV20-1 and TRBJ2-1; D possibly corresponds to TRBD1 (6 bases). Germline V gene data show CDR1 as DFQATT and CDR2 as SNEGSKA (reference sequence). Trimming cost V 6 bases and J 0 bases, with 18 bases left between them. This CDR3 has 16 amino acids. The DNA of the CDR3 is TGCAGTGCCCGTTCCGAGGGGGTCAACTCCTACAATGAGCAGTTCTTC. Translated, it gives CSARSEGVNSYNEQFF.

This clonotype was seen a handful of times. V gene TRBV7-3 combines with J gene TRBJ2-5, with D possibly being TRBD2 (6 bases). This CDR3 region has 13 residues. The V end lost 4 bases, the J end lost 10 bases, and 16 bases lay between the germline ends. The V gene's germline CDR1 is SGHTA and CDR2 FQGTGA. CDR3 coding DNA: TGTGCCAGCAGCTCCCAGCCTAGCGAGGGCCAGTACTTC. It codes for CASSSQPSEGQYF.

The chain has TRBV4-3 and TRBJ2-3, with D tentatively TRBD1 or TRBD2 (5 bases each). V was cut by 4 bases and J by 2 bases, with 16 bases left in between. The CDR3 is 16 amino acids. Looked up from germline, CDR1 is LGHNA and CDR2 is YSLEER. CDR3 in amino acids: CASSPLRGADTDTQYF. CDR3 bases: TGCGCCAGCAGCCCGCTAAGAGGGGCAGACACAGATACGCAGTATTTT.

The J gene is TRBJ2-7, the V gene TRBV4-1, with D unclear. Germline CDR1 is MGHRA and CDR2 is YSYEKL. Trimming cost V 4 bases and J 0 bases, with 10 bases left between them. CDR3 size: 14 residues. CDR3 DNA: TGCGCCAGCAGCCTTACTGAAACCTCCTACGAGCAGTACTTC. Translated, it gives CASSLTETSYEQYF.

This chain joins TRBV6-5 and TRBJ2-5; D not resolved. V was cut by 4 bases and J by 5 bases, with 14 bases left in between. CDR3 length equals 14 residues. Germline V gene data show CDR1 as MNHEY and CDR2 as SVGAGI. This chain's CDR3 is CASSSSSAVETQYF. The CDR3 nucleotides are TGTGCCAGCAGTTCTTCTAGTGCCGTTGAGACCCAGTACTTC.

The chain employs TRBV6-1 and TRBJ1-2, with 7 bases matching TRBD1. Germline V lookup: CDR1 MNHNS, CDR2 SASEGT. V lost 10 bases, J lost 1 base, and 12 bases stayed unmatched. The CDR3 sequence is 15 residues long. This CDR3 is CATRVGDRVNYGYTF. As DNA, the CDR3 is TGTGCCACCCGGGTCGGGGACAGAGTTAACTATGGCTACACCTTC.

This clonotype has a count of ten or more. In nucleotides, the CDR3 is TGTGCCAGCAGTTACTCGATGTACGGGTGGAGCACCGGGGAGCTGTTTTTT. Translation gives CASSYSMYGWSTGELFF. The genes are TRBV6-5 and TRBJ2-2; no clear D gene. The germline V gene encodes CDR1 MNHEY and CDR2 SVGAGI. Trimming cost V 0 bases and J 4 bases, with 15 bases left between them. The CDR3 spans 17 residues.

Worth noting for this clonotype: At one end the junction does not follow the germline gene, possibly because of a read error. V is TRBV6-2 or TRBV6-3 and J is TRBJ2-3; 14 bases are shared with TRBD2. Germline assignment: CDR1 MNHEY and CDR2 SVGEGT. This CDR3 has 16 residues. The CDR3: CASSGTSGRGSDTHYF. The CDR3 nucleotides read TGCGCCAGCTCCGGGACTAGCGGGAGAGGATCAGATACGCACTATTTT.

This clonotype has more than one count but fewer than ten. This chain connects TRBV25-1 to TRBJ2-3, with a tentative D call TRBD1 (6 bases). Trimming removed 7 bases from V and 0 bases from J, with 11 bases in between. The CDR3 runs 14 residues. Germline CDR1 is MGHDK and CDR2 is SYGVNS. The CDR3 bases are TGTGCCAGCAAGGGACACTATAGCACAGATACGCAGTATTTT. This encodes CASKGHYSTDTQYF. Combining the CDR3 with reference TRBV25-1 and TRBJ2-3 gives the whole variable domain EADIYQTPRYLVIGTGKKITLECSQTMGHDKMYWYQQDPGMELHLIHYSYGVNSTEKGDLSSESTVSRIRTEHFPLTLESARPSHTSQYLCASKGHYSTDTQYFGPGTRLTVL.

This clonotype has just a few counts. The V and J genes are TRBV7-2 and TRBJ2-2; D remains unclear. CDR1 and CDR2 from the germline V gene are SGHTA and FQGNSA. The CDR3 is 15 amino acids. Deletions cut 4 bases from V and 7 bases from J, with 16 bases between. DNA for the CDR3: TGTGCCAGCAGCTCCTCCGCCATGTCAGGCGGGGAGCTGTTTTTT. Residues: CASSSSAMSGGELFF.

This clonotype was counted ten times or more. The chain combines TRBV6-1 with TRBJ2-1; 8 nucleotides match TRBD1. Germline V gene data show CDR1 as MNHNS and CDR2 as SASEGT. The V segment lost 6 bases and the J segment 1 base; nucleotides outside the gene matches: 11. This CDR3 spans 17 amino acids. The CDR3 nucleotides read TGTGCCAGCAGATCGGACAGGGTTACATTTTCCTACAATGAGCAGTTCTTC. This sequence encodes CASRSDRVTFSYNEQFF.

This clonotype was observed a few times. This rearrangement joins TRBV5-1 to TRBJ2-2; TRBD1 matches 9 bases. The CDR3 extends over 16 amino acids. Trimming removed 3 bases from V and 3 bases from J; junction bases left unmatched: 6. CDR1 SGHRS and CDR2 YFSETQ come from the germline V gene. The CDR3 nucleotides are TGCGCCAGCAGCTCGATGGACAGGGGCGACACCGGGGAGCTGTTTTTT. Its translation: CASSSMDRGDTGELFF.

This clonotype came up a few times. V is TRBV14 and J is TRBJ2-5; D is perhaps TRBD2 (5 bases). The germline V and J ends were trimmed by 6 bases and 1 base, with 9 bases remaining between them. The CDR3 has 13 residues. Germline V gene lookup returns CDR1 SGHDN and CDR2 FVKESK. The CDR3 region has the DNA TGTGCCAGCAGTGTACTAGGCCAAGAGACCCAGTACTTC. It specifies CASSVLGQETQYF.

The rearrangement links TRBV20-1 to TRBJ2-1, with a tentative D call TRBD2 (6 bases). The ends were cut back, 5 bases at V and 7 bases at J, with 24 bases in the middle. The germline V gene encodes CDR1 DFQATT and CDR2 SNEGSKA (reference sequence). The CDR3 totals 16 residues. CDR3 in amino acids: CSAQPPGVSGRNEQFF. CDR3 coding DNA: TGCAGTGCTCAACCACCCGGAGTTAGCGGAAGGAATGAGCAGTTCTTC.

This clonotype came up many times. The chain uses TRBV29-1 and TRBJ2-1; D is possibly TRBD1 (6 bases). From germline, CDR1 is SQVTM and CDR2 ANQGSEA. V was trimmed by 6 bases and J by 3 bases, leaving 12 bases between them. The CDR3 contains 13 residues. CDR3 DNA sequence: TGCAGCGTCTCCGGACAGAGCTACAATGAGCAGTTCTTC. Translating it yields CSVSGQSYNEQFF.

This clonotype was observed a few times. The rearrangement links TRBV20-1 to TRBJ2-7; D may be TRBD1 or TRBD2 (5 bases each). CDR1 is DFQATT and CDR2 is SNEGSKA in the germline V gene (reference sequence). V lost 6 bases to trimming and J lost 2 bases, with 14 bases between them. The CDR3 contains 13 residues. CDR3 DNA: TGCAGTGCACTCGGGGACCTACCCTACGAGCAGTACTTC. Residues: CSALGDLPYEQYF.

The CDR3 bases are TGTGCCTGGAGTAAAATTCGGGCCCCACGGGCAGATACGCAGTATTTT. It encodes CAWSKIRAPRADTQYF. The V call is TRBV30, the J call TRBJ2-3; D is unresolved. Per germline, CDR1 GTSNPN and CDR2 SVGIG (reference sequence). CDR3 length equals 16 residues. V gave up 2 bases and J gave up 4 bases, with 19 bases separating them.

This clonotype was picked up a small number of times. The chain has TRBV9 and TRBJ2-7; no reliable D call. This CDR3 has 14 residues. V was shortened by 0 bases and J by 4 bases, with 11 bases between the two germline ends. Germline values: CDR1 SGDLS, CDR2 YYNGEE. CDR3 coding DNA: TGTGCCAGCAGCGTAGGTGCAGAGGTATACGAGCAGTACTTC. Translation gives CASSVGAEVYEQYF.

This clonotype appeared many times. The gene calls are TRBV5-1 and TRBJ1-2, with 9 bases aligning to TRBD1. Germline values: CDR1 SGHRS, CDR2 YFSETQ. The V gene end was trimmed by 3 bases and the J gene end by 4 bases; junction bases not matched to a gene: 7. This CDR3 is 15 amino acids long. The CDR3 DNA reads TGCGCCAGCAGCTCCACAGGGGGCGCAGGCTATGGCTACACCTTC. Residues: CASSSTGGAGYGYTF.

The J gene is TRBJ1-2, the V gene TRBV4-3; D not resolved. CDR3 length: 15 amino acids. Germline CDR1 reads LGHNA; CDR2 reads YSLEER. Trimming removed 2 bases from V and 7 bases from J, with 17 bases in between. The CDR3 spells CASSQLGMEQRGYTF. CDR3 nucleotides: TGCGCCAGCAGCCAACTAGGTATGGAGCAGCGTGGCTACACCTTC.

The V and J genes are TRBV2 and TRBJ1-5; perhaps TRBD1 as D (5 bases). V was pared by 4 bases and J by 0 bases, with 10 bases between. Germline V CDR1 and CDR2: SNHLY, FYNNEI. The CDR3 loop spans 15 amino acids. The CDR3 reads CASSGGTYSNQPQHF. The CDR3 DNA follows: TGTGCCAGCAGTGGGGGGACCTATAGCAATCAGCCCCAGCATTTT. The variable domain in full, completed from reference TRBV2 and TRBJ1-5, reads EPEVTQTPSHQVTQMGQEVILRCVPISNHLYFYWYRQILGQKVEFLVSFYNNEISEKSEIFDDQFSVERPDGSNFTLKIRSTKLEDSAMYFCASSGGTYSNQPQHFGDGTRLSIL.

This clonotype was detected a few times. The rearrangement joins TRBV11-2 to TRBJ2-7; D not resolved. Between the trimmed V and J ends, which lost 3 bases and 6 bases, there was a span of 9 bases. This CDR3 has 12 residues. The V gene's germline CDR1 is SGHAT and CDR2 FQNNGV. CDR3 amino acids: CASSLGYAEQYF. The CDR3, as DNA: TGTGCCAGCAGCTTGGGATACGCCGAGCAGTACTTC.

In this sample, this clonotype turned up a few times. The genes are TRBV20-1 and TRBJ1-1; D is unresolved. From germline, CDR1 is DFQATT and CDR2 SNEGSKA (reference sequence). The CDR3 has 15 amino acids. Deletions cut 1 base from V and 1 base from J, with 13 bases between. CDR3 in DNA: TGCAGTGCTAGAGTTGGACCCACCAGGAACACTGAAGCTTTCTTT. Translating gives CSARVGPTRNTEAFF.

This clonotype has a count of ten or more. The rearrangement uses TRBV10-3 and TRBJ2-1, with a possible D match to TRBD2 (6 bases). The ends were cut back, 2 bases at V and 7 bases at J, with 15 bases in the middle. The CDR3 contains 15 residues. Germline CDR1 and CDR2: ENHRY and SYGVKD. The CDR3 coding sequence is TGTGCCATCAGTGAGCCACTAGCTCCGAAGAATGAGCAGTTCTTC. This translates into CAISEPLAPKNEQFF.

This clonotype was observed at least ten times. This chain uses TRBV12-3 or TRBV12-4 with TRBJ2-7; D tentatively reads TRBD1 or TRBD2 (5 bases each). The CDR3 consists of 14 residues. Trimming shortened V by 5 bases and J by 7 bases, and 18 bases separated the two germline ends. The CDR3 DNA sequence: TGTGCCAGCAGTGTTGGGGAGCGTGCAGGGGAGCAGTACTTC. It translates to CASSVGERAGEQYF.

Many counts were recorded for this clonotype. This chain connects TRBV7-6 to TRBJ2-2, with a tentative D call TRBD2 (5 bases). This CDR3 spans 14 amino acids. Germline CDR1 and CDR2: SGHVS and FNYEAQ. V lost 1 base to trimming and J lost 4 bases, with 7 bases between them. The CDR3 sequence: CASSLGLLTGELFF. The DNA of the CDR3 is TGTGCCAGCAGCTTAGGACTACTCACCGGGGAGCTGTTTTTT.

V and J are TRBV4-2 and TRBJ1-5, with D perhaps TRBD1 (6 bases). The CDR3 runs to 16 residues. V lost 0 bases, J lost 5 bases, and 14 bases lay in between. Germline assignment: CDR1 LGHNA and CDR2 YNFKEQ. CDR3 region: CASSQDPGAVYQPQHF. CDR3 in DNA: TGTGCCAGCAGCCAAGATCCGGGGGCGGTTTATCAGCCCCAGCATTTT.

The chain is built from TRBV11-2 and TRBJ2-7, with D possibly matching TRBD2 (5 bases). Germline loops: CDR1 SGHAT, CDR2 FQNNGV. The ends were cut back, 1 base at V and 2 bases at J, with 12 bases in the middle. The CDR3 has 15 residues. CDR3 DNA sequence: TGTGCCAGCAGCTTAGTAGATGGGAGAGCCTACGAGCAGTACTTC. This sequence encodes CASSLVDGRAYEQYF.